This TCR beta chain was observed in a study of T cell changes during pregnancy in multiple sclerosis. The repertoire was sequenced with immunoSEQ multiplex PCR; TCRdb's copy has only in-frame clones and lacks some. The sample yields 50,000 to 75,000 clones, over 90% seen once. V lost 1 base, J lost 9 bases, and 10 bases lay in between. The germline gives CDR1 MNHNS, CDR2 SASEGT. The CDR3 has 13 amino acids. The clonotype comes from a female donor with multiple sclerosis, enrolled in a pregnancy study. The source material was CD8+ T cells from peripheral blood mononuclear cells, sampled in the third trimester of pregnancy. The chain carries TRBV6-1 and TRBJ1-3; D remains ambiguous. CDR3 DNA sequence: TGTGCCAGCAGTGAAGAAGGAGGAGGCACCATATATTTT. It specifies CASSEEGGGTIYF.